This T cell receptor beta chain comes out of a study of technical replicates of blood from several donors. The V gene's germline CDR1 is ENHRY and CDR2 SYGVKD. The V segment lost 9 bases and the J segment 8 bases; nucleotides outside the gene matches: 12. CDR3 length: 13 amino acids. The table came from immunoSEQ multiplex PCR; TCRdb's copy has only in-frame clones and leaves some out. The table shows some 94,000 clones, with about 95% occurring only once. The sequenced material came from T cells isolated from PBMCs. The origin of this receptor is a human donor in good health. The chain joins TRBV10-3 to TRBJ1-2; TRBD1 matches 7 bases. The CDR3 DNA reads TGTGCCATTGGAGTCAGGCAGGGGGAAGGCTACACCTTC. This translates into CAIGVRQGEGYTF.